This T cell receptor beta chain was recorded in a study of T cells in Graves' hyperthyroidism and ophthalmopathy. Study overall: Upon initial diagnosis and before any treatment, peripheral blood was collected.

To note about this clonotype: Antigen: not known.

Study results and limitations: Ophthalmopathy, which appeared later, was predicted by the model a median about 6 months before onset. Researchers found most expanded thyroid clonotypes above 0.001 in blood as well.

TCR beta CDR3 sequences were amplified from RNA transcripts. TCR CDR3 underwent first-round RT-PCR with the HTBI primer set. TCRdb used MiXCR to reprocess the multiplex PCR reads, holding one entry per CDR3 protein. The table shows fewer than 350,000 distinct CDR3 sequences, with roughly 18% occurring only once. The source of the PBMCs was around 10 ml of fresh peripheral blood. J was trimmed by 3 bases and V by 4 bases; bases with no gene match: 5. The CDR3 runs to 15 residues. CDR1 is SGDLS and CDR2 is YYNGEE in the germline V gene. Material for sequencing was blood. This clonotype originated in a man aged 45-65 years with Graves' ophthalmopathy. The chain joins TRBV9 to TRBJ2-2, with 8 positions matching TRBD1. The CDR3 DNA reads TGTGCCAGCAGCCTTCGGACAGGGTACACCGGGGAGCTGTTTTTT. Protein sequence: CASSLRTGYTGELFF.